The clone carrying this T cell receptor (beta chain) has only a few counts. Its antigen remains unidentified. RNA transcripts were the template for amplifying TCR beta CDR3 regions. First-round RT-PCR of the TCR CDR3 relied on the HTBI primer set. TCRdb itself ran the multiplex PCR reads through MiXCR, one entry per CDR3 protein. The profile shows 340,000 or so distinct CDR3 sequences, over 20% of them singletons. The sample originates from a study of T cells in Graves' hyperthyroidism and ophthalmopathy. Per the germline V gene, CDR1 is LNHDA and CDR2 is SQIVND (reference sequence). This CDR3 is built from 13 residues. The ends lost 5 bases at V and 7 bases at J; junction bases unmatched: 3. Over 18 months, lack of ophthalmopathy progression marked Graves' hyperthyroidism as stable. Thyroid ultrasound, orbital computed tomography, clinical symptoms, and serum thyroxine and TRAb underpinned diagnoses. PBMCs stemmed from 10 ml fresh peripheral blood.

Study observations and caveats: Within blood appeared most thyroid clonotypes that had expanded above 0.001.

What was sequenced was blood. The chain joins TRBV19 to TRBJ1-2; 11 bases align to TRBD1. The TCR sequence derives from a woman aged 45-65 years with Graves' hyperthyroidism. The CDR3 DNA sequence: TGTGCCAGTAGTGGACAGGGGGCTAGTGGCTACACCTTC. Translating gives CASSGQGASGYTF.